The present TCR beta chain was sequenced within a study of shared clonotypes between healthy human individuals. CD45RO-negative cells were positively selected for CCR7, leaving out terminally differentiated effector memory CD45RA+ cells. CDR3 length: 17 amino acids. In germline, CDR1 is MNHEY, CDR2 SMNVEV (reference sequence). Trimming pared 2 bases from V and 0 bases from J, leaving 14 bases between. Some clones are missing from TCRdb's copy, which holds only in-frame ones; the method was immunoSEQ multiplex PCR. The sample shows approximately 2,200,000 clones, 90% to 95% of them seen only once. The chain couples TRBV27 to TRBJ1-3; a weak D match, TRBD1 (5 bases). This TCR came from a man aged 18 to 30 in good health. Some clones in this sample may be carry-over from other donors' samples. Sequenced material: naive CD8+ T cells from PBMCs. The CDR3 region is CASSLQPGPSSGNTIYF. The DNA for the CDR3 is TGTGCCAGCAGTTTACAACCGGGACCCTCCTCTGGAAACACCATATATTTT.